This TCR beta chain was profiled in a study of radiotherapy plus CTLA-4 blockade in lung cancer. Study overall: Objective responses arose in roughly 20% of patients, and approximately 30% experienced disease control.

Data came from immunoSEQ multiplex PCR; TCRdb stores just in-frame clones and leaves some out. The profile shows tens of thousands of clones, 63% of them singletons. By share of the sample, this clone is medium-sized (0.01 to 0.1%). Its antigen remains unidentified. Broader study findings: Alongside interferon-beta, early blood T cell clone dynamics were reportedly the best predictor of response. Peripheral blood showed expansion of tumor-derived TCR clones after radiotherapy and ipilimumab.

Chemo-refractory metastatic non-small-cell lung cancer patients were treated with focal radiation plus CTLA-4 blockade with ipilimumab. The CDR3 sequence is 12 residues long. The germline V gene has CDR1 SNHLY and CDR2 FYNNEI. V lost 3 bases and J lost 10, with 12 bases in between. Sequences were derived from peripheral blood, sampled from a patient treated with radiotherapy plus ipilimumab. This sequence joins TRBV2 and TRBJ1-1; D gene ambiguous. This receptor was obtained from a human donor with non-small cell lung cancer who had a partial response to radiotherapy plus ipilimumab. The CDR3: CASSDNGPSAFF. CDR3 nucleotides: TGTGCCAGCAGTGATAATGGGCCCTCAGCTTTCTTT.